This entry lists 30 T cell receptor beta chains sequenced from one sample in a study of blood T cell repertoires in COVID-19. The method was immunoSEQ multiplex PCR; TCRdb's version includes in-frame clones alone and lacks a portion of them. This sample has some 170,000 clones, with about 88% found just once. The sample comprised peripheral blood. The receptors here all came from a woman of 80 years or more with acute or convalescent COVID-19.

This rearrangement joins TRBV7-2 to TRBJ1-6; D perhaps matches TRBD1 (5 bases). The germline V gene encodes CDR1 SGHTA and CDR2 FQGNSA. The CDR3 is made up of 17 amino acids. V was cut by 6 bases and J by 0 bases, with 15 bases left in between. As DNA, the CDR3 is TGTGCCAGCAGGAAGAACAGGCGGAGCTCCTATAATTCACCCCTCCACTTT. Translated, it gives CASRKNRRSSYNSPLHF.

The rearrangement links TRBV10-3 to TRBJ1-3; D unresolved. Germline assignment: CDR1 ENHRY and CDR2 SYGVKD. V lost 0 bases to trimming and J lost 1 base, with 7 bases between them. This CDR3 is built from 15 residues. Here the CDR3 reads CAISESSLSGNTIYF. DNA of the CDR3: TGTGCCATCAGTGAGTCATCGTTGTCTGGAAACACCATATATTTT.

J is TRBJ1-2 and V is TRBV18, with 7 nucleotides matching TRBD1. The CDR3 is 15 residues long. V trimming: 3 bases; J trimming: 2 bases; junction bases outside the gene matches: 6. CDR1 is KGHSH and CDR2 is LQKENI in the germline V gene. The CDR3 DNA reads TGTGCCAGCTCACCCCGGACAGGTAGAAACTATGGCTACACCTTC. Protein: CASSPRTGRNYGYTF.

This chain connects TRBV28 to TRBJ2-7; 9 bases fit TRBD2. Germline-derived CDR1 and CDR2 are MDHEN and SYDVKM. This CDR3 has 15 residues. Unmatched junction bases numbered 2, after V lost 2 bases and J lost 0 bases. Here the CDR3 reads CASSLAGGPSYEQYF. CDR3 in DNA: TGTGCCAGCAGTTTAGCGGGAGGGCCCTCCTACGAGCAGTACTTC. The complete variable domain, with remaining parts taken from reference TRBV28 and TRBJ2-7, reads DVKVTQSSRYLVKRTGEKVFLECVQDMDHENMFWYRQDPGLGLRLIYFSYDVKMKEKGDIPEGYSVSREKKERFSLILESASTNQTSMYLCASSLAGGPSYEQYFGPGTRLTVT.

The genes are TRBV7-2 and TRBJ2-5; the D gene is possibly TRBD2 (7 bases). The CDR3 spans 18 residues. Germline lookup yields CDR1 SGHTA and CDR2 FQGNSA. V gave up 1 base and J gave up 3 bases, with 21 bases separating them. The CDR3: CASSLVGSRGGTKETQYF. In DNA, the CDR3 is TGTGCCAGCAGCTTAGTGGGGTCTAGGGGGGGAACCAAAGAGACCCAGTACTTC.

There are a few counts of this clone. V usage is TRBV3-1 (or the pseudogene TRBV3-2) and J usage is TRBJ2-1, with a tentative D call TRBD1 (6 bases). The length of the CDR3 is 13 residues. Trimming stripped 2 bases from V and 9 bases from J, with 11 bases between. Germline-derived CDR1 and CDR2 are LGHDT and YNNKEL (reference sequence). The CDR3 sequence: CASSQLGTFEQFF. In DNA form, the CDR3 reads TGTGCCAGCAGCCAACTCGGGACATTTGAGCAGTTCTTC.

The CDR3 reads CASSPAQGGERKLFF. The CDR3 DNA reads as TGTGCCAGCTCACCAGCTCAAGGGGGGGAAAGAAAACTGTTTTTT. This sequence joins TRBV18 and TRBJ1-4; a weak D match, TRBD1 (6 bases). With 2 bases removed from V and 10 bases from J, the gap between germline ends came to 17 bases. The germline V gene has CDR1 KGHSH and CDR2 LQKENI. CDR3 length: 15 residues.

The V and J genes are TRBV5-5 and TRBJ1-2, with 8 bases that match TRBD1. The CDR3 sequence is 16 residues long. V lost 3 bases and J lost 8; bases outside the gene matches: 15. Per germline, CDR1 SGHKS and CDR2 YYEKEE (reference sequence). CDR3 protein: CASSSDSWQGARGYTF. In DNA, the CDR3 is TGTGCCAGCAGCTCCGATTCTTGGCAGGGGGCGAGGGGCTACACCTTC.

The chain uses TRBV7-9 and TRBJ2-1, with D possibly being TRBD2 (6 bases). Germline V lookup: CDR1 SEHNR, CDR2 FQNEAQ (reference sequence). Trimming left V 10 bases short and J 0 bases short, with 16 bases between. The CDR3 is made up of 15 amino acids. As DNA, the CDR3 is TGTGCCATCCTCCTGGGGCGGGGCTCCTACAATGAGCAGTTCTTC. Its translation is CAILLGRGSYNEQFF.

The CDR3, as DNA: TGTGCCAGCAGTGAAGGAAGGGGCGAGCAGTACTTC. Translation gives CASSEGRGEQYF. The J gene is TRBJ2-7, the V gene TRBV2; maybe TRBD1 (5 bases). V was shortened by 1 base and J by 6 bases, with 7 bases between the two germline ends. CDR1 SNHLY and CDR2 FYNNEI come from the germline V gene. The CDR3 extends over 12 amino acids.

The V call is TRBV2, the J call TRBJ2-2, with TRBD2 matching over 14 bases. With V trimmed by 6 bases and J by 1 base, 4 bases remained unmatched. CDR3 length: 17 residues. CDR1 is SNHLY and CDR2 is FYNNEI in the germline V gene. The CDR3, as DNA: TGTGCCAGCAGCTTCGGACTAGCGGGGGGGAACACCGGGGAGCTGTTTTTT. It translates to CASSFGLAGGNTGELFF.

This clone was found once. This chain joins TRBV19 and TRBJ2-3, with a possible D match to TRBD2 (5 bases). CDR1 and CDR2 (germline): LNHDA, SQIVND (reference sequence). The CDR3 contains 14 residues. V lost 9 bases to trimming and J lost 0 bases, with 13 bases between them. This CDR3 reads CASRTGFSTDTQYF. Written as DNA, the CDR3 is TGTGCCAGCCGGACTGGATTTAGCACAGATACGCAGTATTTT. Filled out from reference TRBV19 and TRBJ2-3, the complete variable domain reads DGGITQSPKYLFRKEGQNVTLSCEQNLNHDAMYWYRQDPGQGLRLIYYSQIVNDFQKGDIAEGYSVSREKKESFPLTVTSAQKNPTAFYLCASRTGFSTDTQYFGPGTRLTVL.

V usage is TRBV5-8 and J usage is TRBJ1-4, with TRBD1 identical over 7 bases. The germline V gene encodes CDR1 SGHTS and CDR2 YDEGEE. V lost 4 bases to trimming and J lost 4 bases; unmatched junction nucleotides: 10. The CDR3 extends over 16 amino acids. CDR3 sequence reads: CASSVKAGTVNEKLFF. CDR3 sequence (DNA): TGTGCCAGCAGCGTAAAAGCCGGGACAGTTAATGAAAAACTGTTTTTT. The full variable domain, with the rest looked up from reference TRBV5-8 and TRBJ1-4, is EAGVTQSPTHLIKTRGQQATLRCSPISGHTSVYWYQQALGLGLQFLLWYDEGEERNRGNFPPRFSGRQFPNYSSELNVNALELEDSALYLCASSVKAGTVNEKLFFGSGTQLSVL.

This rearrangement joins TRBV25-1 to TRBJ1-1; 8 positions agree with TRBD1. This CDR3 region has 15 residues. Trimming took 3 bases from V and 3 from J; bases not matched to a gene: 6. Germline values: CDR1 MGHDK, CDR2 SYGVNS. CDR3 protein: CASSEAGGPYTEAFF. CDR3 nucleotides: TGTGCCAGCAGTGAGGCAGGGGGCCCTTACACTGAAGCTTTCTTT.

CDR3 sequence reads: CASSEPGTGGAETQYF. The CDR3, as DNA: TGTGCCAGCAGTGAACCTGGGACAGGGGGCGCAGAGACCCAGTACTTC. The J gene is TRBJ2-5, the V gene TRBV2; 12 bases line up with TRBD1. CDR3 length equals 16 residues. Trimming cost V 2 bases and J 4 bases; bases outside gene matches: 5. CDR1 and CDR2 from the germline V gene are SNHLY and FYNNEI.

The chain employs TRBV3-1 (or the pseudogene TRBV3-2) and TRBJ2-5; TRBD2 matches at 9 bases. Germline V gene lookup returns CDR1 LGHDT and CDR2 YNNKEL (reference sequence). CDR3 length: 15 residues. Trimming took 1 base from V and 4 from J; bases not matched to a gene: 4. For the CDR3, the DNA is TGTGCCAGCAGCCAAGGCGGGGGGGCAGGAGAGACCCAGTACTTC. It encodes CASSQGGGAGETQYF.

The V call is TRBV4-1, the J call TRBJ2-1; D ambiguous. V was cut by 0 bases and J by 12 bases, with 12 bases left in between. The CDR3 loop spans 13 amino acids. CDR1 is MGHRA and CDR2 is YSYEKL in the germline V gene. CDR3 residues: CASSQESAFVQFF. The CDR3 DNA reads as TGCGCCAGCAGCCAAGAAAGCGCCTTTGTGCAGTTCTTC.

This rearrangement joins TRBV7-9 to TRBJ2-7; TRBD1 matches at 7 bases. The germline CDR1 and CDR2 sequences are SEHNR and FQNEAQ (reference sequence). V lost 0 bases and J lost 2; bases outside the gene matches: 7. This CDR3 is 16 amino acids long. The CDR3 spells CASSLAITGTAYEQYF. CDR3 DNA sequence: TGTGCCAGCAGCTTAGCTATCACCGGGACAGCCTACGAGCAGTACTTC.

The chain recombines TRBV6-2 or TRBV6-3 with TRBJ2-5, with D tentatively TRBD2 (5 bases). The CDR3 totals 14 residues. CDR1 is MNHEY and CDR2 is SVGEGT in the germline V gene. The ends were cut back, 2 bases at V and 0 bases at J, with 7 bases in the middle. CDR3 sequence reads: CASSYGGYQETQYF. CDR3 nucleotide sequence: TGTGCCAGCAGTTACGGCGGGTACCAAGAGACCCAGTACTTC.

This clone was recorded once. The chain combines TRBV5-6 with TRBJ2-7; 7 positions agree with TRBD1. The ends lost 4 bases at V and 4 bases at J; junction bases unmatched: 11. From germline, CDR1 is SGHDT and CDR2 YYEEEE. This CDR3 comprises 15 residues. In DNA form, the CDR3 reads TGTGCCAGCAGCCGTGAACCGGGACAGCTATACGAGCAGTACTTC. Protein product: CASSREPGQLYEQYF.

The genes are TRBV18 and TRBJ2-1; D unclear. From germline, CDR1 is KGHSH and CDR2 LQKENI. The CDR3 runs 13 residues. V was trimmed by 3 bases and J by 7 bases, leaving 10 bases between them. The CDR3 region has the DNA TGTGCCAGCTCACCCCGAACCAGTAATGAGCAGTTCTTC. As protein: CASSPRTSNEQFF.

The V gene is TRBV24-1, the J gene TRBJ2-2, with TRBD1 matching 8 bases. V was pared by 7 bases and J by 1 base, with 7 bases of the junction left unmatched. CDR3 length equals 16 residues. Germline CDR1 and CDR2: KGHDR and SFDVKD. CDR3 sequence reads: CATRQGTGLNTGELFF. The CDR3 DNA reads TGTGCCACCAGACAAGGGACAGGTTTGAACACCGGGGAGCTGTTTTTT.

J is TRBJ2-1 and V is TRBV13, with 8 bases matching TRBD2. Germline CDR1 and CDR2: PRHDT and FYEKMQ (reference sequence). The CDR3 has 13 amino acids. Trimming at V came to 3 bases and at J to 8 bases, leaving 3 bases not matched to a gene. The CDR3 protein is CASSLSRGDEQFF. In nucleotides, the CDR3 is TGTGCCAGCAGCTTGTCGCGGGGGGATGAGCAGTTCTTC.

The chain links TRBV28 to TRBJ1-1, with TRBD1 as a possible D gene (5 bases). V lost 6 bases and J 5 bases, leaving 19 bases between the germline ends. CDR3 length equals 15 residues. Germline lookup yields CDR1 MDHEN and CDR2 SYDVKM. The DNA of the CDR3 is TGTGCCAGCAGGGGGCCCATGGGGGGAGAGACTGAAGCTTTCTTT. As protein: CASRGPMGGETEAFF.

V is TRBV10-3 and J is TRBJ2-3; no clear D. Trimming took off 5 bases at V and 4 bases at J, with 7 bases between the two ends. Germline CDR1 is ENHRY and CDR2 is SYGVKD. There are 12 residues in the CDR3. CDR3 DNA: TGTGCCATCAGTTCCTTCGCAGATACGCAGTATTTT. Its protein is CAISSFADTQYF.

The V and J genes are TRBV7-9 and TRBJ2-6, with 7 bases matching TRBD1. Trimming took 9 bases from V and 0 from J; bases not matched to a gene: 11. Germline-derived CDR1 and CDR2 are SEHNR and FQNEAQ (reference sequence). The CDR3 covers 17 residues. The CDR3 region is CASPLLGQISGANVLTF. CDR3 DNA sequence: TGTGCCAGTCCCCTTTTGGGACAGATCTCTGGGGCCAACGTCCTGACTTTC.

This clone came up once. The J gene is TRBJ1-2, the V gene TRBV5-4, with D unresolved. The CDR3 totals 13 residues. Trimming removed 3 bases at V and 6 bases at J, with 12 bases between. Per germline, CDR1 SGHNT and CDR2 YYREEE (reference sequence). The CDR3 sequence: CASSSHGENGYTF. In nucleotides, the CDR3 is TGTGCCAGCAGCTCTCACGGGGAGAATGGCTACACCTTC.

The chain couples TRBV27 to TRBJ2-1, with D possibly TRBD2 on 6 matching bases. CDR1 is MNHEY and CDR2 is SMNVEV in the germline V gene (reference sequence). This CDR3 contains 13 residues. V lost 6 bases and J lost 9, with 15 bases in between. CDR3 sequence: CASRGQGGGEQFF. The CDR3 bases are TGTGCCAGCAGGGGGCAGGGAGGAGGTGAGCAGTTCTTC.

The chain has TRBV29-1 and TRBJ2-1; TRBD2 agrees at 9 bases. This CDR3 has 14 residues. The V segment lost 3 bases and the J segment 7 bases; nucleotides outside the gene matches: 7. Per germline, CDR1 SQVTM and CDR2 ANQGSEA. The CDR3 region is CSVDRAGGGNEQFF. In nucleotides, the CDR3 is TGCAGCGTTGATCGAGCGGGGGGAGGGAATGAGCAGTTCTTC.

The chain is built from TRBV7-9 and TRBJ1-2; D is unresolved. CDR1 is SEHNR and CDR2 is FQNEAQ in the germline V gene (reference sequence). The CDR3 covers 12 residues. Trimming pared 0 bases from V and 7 bases from J, leaving 6 bases between. CDR3 nucleotides: TGTGCCAGCAGCTTAGCCCCCTCTGGCTACACCTTC. Amino acids: CASSLAPSGYTF.